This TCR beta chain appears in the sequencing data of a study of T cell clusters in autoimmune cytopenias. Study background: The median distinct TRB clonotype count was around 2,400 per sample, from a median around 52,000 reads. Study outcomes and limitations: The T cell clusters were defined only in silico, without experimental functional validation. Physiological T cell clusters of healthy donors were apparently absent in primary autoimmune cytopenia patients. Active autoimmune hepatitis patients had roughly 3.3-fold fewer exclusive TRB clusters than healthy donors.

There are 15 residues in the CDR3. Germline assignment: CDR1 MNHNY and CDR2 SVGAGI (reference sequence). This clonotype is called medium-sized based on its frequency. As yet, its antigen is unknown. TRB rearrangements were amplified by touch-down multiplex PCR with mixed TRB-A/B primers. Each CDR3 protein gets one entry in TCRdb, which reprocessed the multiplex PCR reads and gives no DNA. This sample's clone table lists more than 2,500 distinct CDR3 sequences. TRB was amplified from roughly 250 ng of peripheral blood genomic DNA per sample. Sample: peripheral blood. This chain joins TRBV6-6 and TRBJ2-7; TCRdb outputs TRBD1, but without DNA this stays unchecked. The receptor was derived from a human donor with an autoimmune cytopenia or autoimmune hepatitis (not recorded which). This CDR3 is CATVMPGDSFYEQYF.